These 3 T cell receptor beta chains were all obtained from the same sample, sequenced in a study of blood T cell repertoires in COVID-19. Using immunoSEQ multiplex PCR, the repertoire was profiled, and TCRdb retains in-frame clones only, with some absent. The sample shows 150,000 to 200,000 clones, around nine tenths of them seen only once. Sequencing used peripheral blood. The receptors shown here come from a man aged 65 to 79 with acute or convalescent COVID-19.

This chain joins TRBV18 and TRBJ1-5; 8 positions agree with TRBD1. The J segment lost 7 bases and the V segment lost 5 bases, leaving 4 bases of the junction unmatched. The CDR3 is 13 residues long. Per germline, CDR1 KGHSH and CDR2 LQKENI. DNA for the CDR3: TGTGCCAGCTCAACGACAGGGGACCAGCCCCAGCATTTT. This gives the protein CASSTTGDQPQHF.

This clone was counted between two and nine times. This chain uses TRBV9 with TRBJ1-6; 8 nucleotides match TRBD1. After removal of 4 bases from V and 9 bases from J, the junction contained 15 bases not matched to a gene. Germline loops: CDR1 SGDLS, CDR2 YYNGEE. There are 17 residues in the CDR3. CDR3 sequence (DNA): TGTGCCAGCAGCAGAGGGACAGGATCGGGAACTGCTTCACCCCTCCACTTT. Translation gives CASSRGTGSGTASPLHF. The full variable domain, completed using reference TRBV9 and TRBJ1-6, is DSGVTQTPKHLITATGQRVTLRCSPRSGDLSVYWYQQSLDQGLQFLIQYYNGEERAKGNILERFSAQQFPDLHSELNLSSLELGDSALYFCASSRGTGSGTASPLHFGNGTRLTVT.

The chain has TRBV3-1 (or the pseudogene TRBV3-2) and TRBJ2-5; weak D call: TRBD1 (6 bases). Trimming took 5 bases from V and 2 from J, leaving 18 bases between them. The CDR3 extends over 16 amino acids. From germline, CDR1 is LGHDT and CDR2 YNNKEL (reference sequence). CDR3 nucleotides: TGTGCCAGCAGCTCCCGGAAGGGGACATTACAAGAGACCCAGTACTTC. Translated, it gives CASSSRKGTLQETQYF.